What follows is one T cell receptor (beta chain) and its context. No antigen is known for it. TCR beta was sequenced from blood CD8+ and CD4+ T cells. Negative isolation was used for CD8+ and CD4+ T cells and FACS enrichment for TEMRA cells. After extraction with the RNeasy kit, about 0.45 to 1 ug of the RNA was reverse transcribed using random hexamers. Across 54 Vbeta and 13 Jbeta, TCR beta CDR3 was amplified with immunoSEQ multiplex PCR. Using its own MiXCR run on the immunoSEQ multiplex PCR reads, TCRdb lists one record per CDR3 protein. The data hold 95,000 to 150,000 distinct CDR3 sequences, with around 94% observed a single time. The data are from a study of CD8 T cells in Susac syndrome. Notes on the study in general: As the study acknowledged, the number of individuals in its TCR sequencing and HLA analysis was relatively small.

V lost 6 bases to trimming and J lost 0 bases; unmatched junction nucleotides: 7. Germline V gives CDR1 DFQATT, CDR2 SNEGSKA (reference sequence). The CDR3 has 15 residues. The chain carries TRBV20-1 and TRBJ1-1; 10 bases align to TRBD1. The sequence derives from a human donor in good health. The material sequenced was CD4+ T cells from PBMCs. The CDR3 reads CSAIGTGELNTEAFF. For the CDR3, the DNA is TGCAGTGCCATCGGGACAGGGGAATTGAACACTGAAGCTTTCTTT.